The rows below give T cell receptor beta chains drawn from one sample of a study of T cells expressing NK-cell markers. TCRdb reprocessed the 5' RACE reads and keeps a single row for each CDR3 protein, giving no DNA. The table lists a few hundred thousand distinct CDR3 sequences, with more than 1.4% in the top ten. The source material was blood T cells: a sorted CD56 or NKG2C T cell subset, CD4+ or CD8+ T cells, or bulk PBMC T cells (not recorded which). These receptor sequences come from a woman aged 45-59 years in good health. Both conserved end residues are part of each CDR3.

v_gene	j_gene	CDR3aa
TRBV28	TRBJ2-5	CASSPPEVTQETQYF
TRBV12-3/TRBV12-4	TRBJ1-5	CASKRSTGSNQPQHF
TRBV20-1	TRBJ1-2	CSARDAGSSGSYGYTF
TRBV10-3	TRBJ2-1	CAIKSGGRDYNEQFF
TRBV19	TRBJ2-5	CASSIGLAGVETQYF
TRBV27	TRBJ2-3	CASRLGRVSRTDTQYF
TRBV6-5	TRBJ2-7	CATVRAGGEQYF
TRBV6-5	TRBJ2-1	CASSLSGSPYNEQFF
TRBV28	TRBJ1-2	CASATGDYGYTF
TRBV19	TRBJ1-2	CASRNTGYWGGYTF
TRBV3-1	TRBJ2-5	CASSQDIASGRRETQYF
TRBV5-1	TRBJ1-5	CASSLEVGGNQPQHF